The 3 T cell receptor beta chains below all came from one sample that was sequenced in a study of control samples from healthy donors and cancer patients. This table comes from immunoSEQ multiplex PCR, and its TCRdb copy is limited to in-frame clones, with some not included. The table has 70,000 or so clones, about nine tenths seen once; the top ten hold under 20%. The specimen was PBMCs. Receptor source: a man between 60 and 75 years old with lung cancer.

This clone was seen many times. The chain has TRBV27 and TRBJ2-1; D possibly corresponds to TRBD2 (7 bases). Germline CDR1 reads MNHEY; CDR2 reads SMNVEV (reference sequence). Trimming took 4 bases from V and 4 from J, leaving 17 bases between them. This CDR3 has 16 amino acids. For the CDR3, the DNA is TGTGCCAGCAGTTCTTACCGAGGGGGGGTTTACAATGAGCAGTTCTTC. Translation gives CASSSYRGGVYNEQFF.

The chain uses TRBV24-1 and TRBJ1-2; a possible D gene is TRBD1 (6 bases). V was pared by 4 bases and J by 4 bases, with 15 bases between. Germline V gene data show CDR1 as KGHDR and CDR2 as SFDVKD. The CDR3 loop spans 15 amino acids. CDR3 bases: TGTGCCACCAGTGACTCACGGGGGCTTGGCTATGGCTACACCTTC. Its protein is CATSDSRGLGYGYTF.

This clone was detected only a few times. Other DNA sequences in this specimen translate into the identical CDR3. J is TRBJ2-5 and V is TRBV5-1; perhaps TRBD2 as D (6 bases). This CDR3 comprises 14 residues. Germline lookup yields CDR1 SGHRS and CDR2 YFSETQ. V lost 4 bases, J lost 2 bases, and 12 bases lay in between. The CDR3 loop is CASSPGGPQETQYF. DNA of the CDR3: TGCGCCAGCAGCCCCGGGGGACCTCAAGAGACCCAGTACTTC.